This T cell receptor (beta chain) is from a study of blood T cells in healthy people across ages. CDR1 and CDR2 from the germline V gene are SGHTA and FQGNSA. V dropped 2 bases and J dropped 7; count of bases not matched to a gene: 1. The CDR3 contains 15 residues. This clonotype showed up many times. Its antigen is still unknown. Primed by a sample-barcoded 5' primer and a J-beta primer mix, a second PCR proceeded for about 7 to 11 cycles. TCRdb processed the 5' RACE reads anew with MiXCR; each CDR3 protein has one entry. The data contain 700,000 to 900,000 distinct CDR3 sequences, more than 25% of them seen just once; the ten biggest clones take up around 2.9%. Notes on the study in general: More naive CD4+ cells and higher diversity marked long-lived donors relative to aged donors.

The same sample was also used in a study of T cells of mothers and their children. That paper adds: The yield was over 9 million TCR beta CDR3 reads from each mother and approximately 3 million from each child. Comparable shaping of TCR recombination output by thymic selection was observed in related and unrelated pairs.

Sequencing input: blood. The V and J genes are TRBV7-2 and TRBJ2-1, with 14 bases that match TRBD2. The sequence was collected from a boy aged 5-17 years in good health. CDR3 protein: CASSLWTSGGNEQFF. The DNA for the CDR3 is TGTGCCAGCAGCTTATGGACTAGCGGGGGGAATGAGCAGTTCTTC.